The T cell receptor (beta chain) under discussion was sequenced for a study of T cell responses to AZD1222 COVID-19 vaccine. Study findings and constraints: Targeting of unmutated variant regions was reportedly seen in nearly half of spike-specific TCRs.

In regard to this clone: Its specificity is unknown.

The assay was immunoSEQ multiplex PCR, and TCRdb's table has in-frame clones only and misses some. In the table there are more than 150,000 clones, 94% of which are singletons. The ends were cut back, 6 bases at V and 8 bases at J, with 19 bases in the middle. This CDR3 spans 15 amino acids. The germline V gene encodes CDR1 SGHAT and CDR2 FQNNGV. The specimen comprised peripheral blood, sampled 28 days after the second AZD1222 dose. This TCR came from an adult who received the AZD1222 COVID-19 vaccine. The chain combines TRBV11-2 with TRBJ1-4; D is possibly TRBD1 (5 bases). The CDR3 sequence: CASRQPFREGEKLFF. In DNA, the CDR3 is TGTGCCAGCAGGCAACCATTCAGGGAGGGAGAAAAACTGTTTTTT.